In its sample, the clone carrying this T cell receptor beta chain was seen once. Its specificity is not known. When sampled, the donors appeared nominally healthy, though they likely had unrecorded immune exposures. Germline CDR1 and CDR2: SEHNR and FQNEAQ (reference sequence). The V and J ends lost 5 bases and 0 bases, in that order; junction bases with no gene match: 13. The CDR3 has 19 amino acids. The data stem from a study of cytomegalovirus exposure and HLA in healthy donors. Use of 60 Vbeta and 13 Jbeta primers characterized the PCR. Only in-frame clones appear in the TCRdb table, and some are missing; sequencing was by immunoSEQ multiplex PCR. This table has 100,000 or so clones, less than 85% appearing once. General observations from the study: Upon later analysis, HLA-associated TCR beta chains proved more clonally expanded than other, equally common chains.

The clonotype was recovered from a man aged 18 to 29 in good health and CMV-seronegative. Sequencing was performed on PBMCs. The V gene is TRBV7-9, the J gene TRBJ2-7; TRBD2 matches 13 bases. The CDR3 coding sequence is TGTGCCAGCAGCCAACAGCTCGGACTAGCGGGGGAAAGCTCCTACGAGCAGTACTTC. Encoded protein: CASSQQLGLAGESSYEQYF.